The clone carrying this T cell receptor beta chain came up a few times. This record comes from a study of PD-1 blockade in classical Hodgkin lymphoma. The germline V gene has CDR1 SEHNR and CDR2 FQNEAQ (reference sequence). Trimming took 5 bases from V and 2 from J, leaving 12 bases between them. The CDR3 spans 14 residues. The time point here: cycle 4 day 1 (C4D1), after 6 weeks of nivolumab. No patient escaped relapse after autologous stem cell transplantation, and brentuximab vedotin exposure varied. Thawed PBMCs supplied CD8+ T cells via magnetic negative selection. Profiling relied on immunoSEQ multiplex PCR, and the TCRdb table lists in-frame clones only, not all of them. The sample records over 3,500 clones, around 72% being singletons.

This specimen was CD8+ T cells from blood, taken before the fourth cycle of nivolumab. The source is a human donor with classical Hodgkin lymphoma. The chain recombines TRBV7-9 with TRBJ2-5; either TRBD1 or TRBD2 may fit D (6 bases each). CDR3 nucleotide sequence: TGTGCCAGCAGCGCCCCGGGGGCACAAGAGACCCAGTACTTC. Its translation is CASSAPGAQETQYF. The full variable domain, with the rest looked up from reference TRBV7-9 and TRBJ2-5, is DTGVSQNPRHKITKRGQNVTFRCDPISEHNRLYWYRQTLGQGPEFLTYFQNEAQLEKSRLLSDRFSAERPKGSFSTLEIQRTEQGDSAMYLCASSAPGAQETQYFGPGTRLLVL.